This T cell receptor (beta chain) was identified during a study of blood T cell repertoires in COVID-19. A single count supports this clone. Only in-frame clones appear in the TCRdb table, and some are missing; sequencing was by immunoSEQ multiplex PCR. The data hold 200,000 to 300,000 clones, with more than 65% observed a single time. The V and J ends lost 1 base and 1 base, in that order; junction bases with no gene match: 11. The CDR3 consists of 19 residues. Per the germline V gene, CDR1 is MNHEY and CDR2 is SMNVEV (reference sequence). This sequence was found in a man aged 35 to 55 who had recovered from COVID-19. The source material was peripheral blood. V gene TRBV27 combines with J gene TRBJ2-3, with 10 bases matching TRBD2. The CDR3 region has the DNA TGTGCCAGCAGTTTATTCGGGGATATGGGGACTAGCGGCACAGATACGCAGTATTTT. Its protein product is CASSLFGDMGTSGTDTQYF.